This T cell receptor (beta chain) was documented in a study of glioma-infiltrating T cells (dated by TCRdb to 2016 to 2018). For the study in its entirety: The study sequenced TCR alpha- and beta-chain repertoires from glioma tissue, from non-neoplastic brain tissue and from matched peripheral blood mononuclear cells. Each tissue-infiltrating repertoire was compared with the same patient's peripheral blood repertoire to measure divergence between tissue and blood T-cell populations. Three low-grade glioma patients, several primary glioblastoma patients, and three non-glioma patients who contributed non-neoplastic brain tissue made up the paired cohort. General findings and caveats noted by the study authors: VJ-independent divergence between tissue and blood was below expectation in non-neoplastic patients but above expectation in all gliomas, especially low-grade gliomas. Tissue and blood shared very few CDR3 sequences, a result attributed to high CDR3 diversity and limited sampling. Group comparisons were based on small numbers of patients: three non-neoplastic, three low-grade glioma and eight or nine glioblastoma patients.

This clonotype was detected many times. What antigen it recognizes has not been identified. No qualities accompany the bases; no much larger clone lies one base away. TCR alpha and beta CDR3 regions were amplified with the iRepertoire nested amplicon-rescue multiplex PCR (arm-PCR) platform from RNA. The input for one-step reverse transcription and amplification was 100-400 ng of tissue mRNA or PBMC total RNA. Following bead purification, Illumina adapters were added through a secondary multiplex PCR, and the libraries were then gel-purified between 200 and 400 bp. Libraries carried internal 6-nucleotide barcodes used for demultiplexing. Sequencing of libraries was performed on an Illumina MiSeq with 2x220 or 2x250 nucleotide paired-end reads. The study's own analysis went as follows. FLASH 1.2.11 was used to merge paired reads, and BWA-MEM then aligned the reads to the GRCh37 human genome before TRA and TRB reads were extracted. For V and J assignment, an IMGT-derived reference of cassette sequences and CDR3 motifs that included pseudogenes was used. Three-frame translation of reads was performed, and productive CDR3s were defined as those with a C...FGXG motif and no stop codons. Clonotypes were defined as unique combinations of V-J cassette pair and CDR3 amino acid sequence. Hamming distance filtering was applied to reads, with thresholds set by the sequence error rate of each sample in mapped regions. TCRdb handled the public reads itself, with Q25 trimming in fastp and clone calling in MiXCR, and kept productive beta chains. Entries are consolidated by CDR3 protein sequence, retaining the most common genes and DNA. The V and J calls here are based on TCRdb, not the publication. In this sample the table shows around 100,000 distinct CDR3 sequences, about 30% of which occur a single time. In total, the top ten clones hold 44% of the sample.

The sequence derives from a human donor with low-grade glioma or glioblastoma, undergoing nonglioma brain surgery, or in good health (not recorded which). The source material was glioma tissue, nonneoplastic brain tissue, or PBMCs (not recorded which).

The sequenced DNA: TGCAGTGCTACCCTAGCGGGGGGAATCCCCAATGAGCAGTTCTTC. This codes for CSATLAGGIPNEQFF. The V gene is TRBV20-1 and the J gene is TRBJ2-1, with 11 bases aligning to TRBD2. CDR1 and CDR2 are drawn from the germline V gene (reference sequence): DFQATT, SNEGSKA. Its CDR3 holds 15 amino acids, cysteine through phenylalanine. Only the CDR3 part of the read is kept: 45 bases, read in frame from the first base. V loses 4 bases at its end and J loses 6 bases; junction bases beyond the gene matches: 8.